This T cell receptor beta chain appears in the sequencing data of a study of shared clonotypes between healthy human individuals. On the study more broadly: A couple of women and a few men aged 18 to 49 served as donors. Overall study results and limits: Sorted-subset samples were not fully sequenced, rarefaction indicated. Larger richness was generally estimated for naive than memory subsets.

Donors comprised healthy HIV-negative adults lacking recent acute infections or vaccinations. TCRdb keeps only in-frame clones here, not all; method: immunoSEQ multiplex PCR. This sample yields 2.5 million or so clones, of which just over 90% are seen a single time; about 0.13% belongs to the top ten. Comments on this clone: Antigen: not known.

In germline, CDR1 is MNHNS, CDR2 SASEGT. Trimming took off 5 bases at V and 8 bases at J, with 18 bases between the two ends. The CDR3 has 14 amino acids. The chain has TRBV6-1 and TRBJ1-2; D ambiguous. The TCR was taken from a man between 18 and 29 years old in good health. Sequencing used naive CD4+ T cells sorted from blood. Subset specified: CD45RA+ positively selected. CDR3 protein: CASSPSPDPWGYTF. In nucleotides, the CDR3 is TGTGCCAGCAGTCCTTCCCCGGACCCCTGGGGCTACACCTTC.